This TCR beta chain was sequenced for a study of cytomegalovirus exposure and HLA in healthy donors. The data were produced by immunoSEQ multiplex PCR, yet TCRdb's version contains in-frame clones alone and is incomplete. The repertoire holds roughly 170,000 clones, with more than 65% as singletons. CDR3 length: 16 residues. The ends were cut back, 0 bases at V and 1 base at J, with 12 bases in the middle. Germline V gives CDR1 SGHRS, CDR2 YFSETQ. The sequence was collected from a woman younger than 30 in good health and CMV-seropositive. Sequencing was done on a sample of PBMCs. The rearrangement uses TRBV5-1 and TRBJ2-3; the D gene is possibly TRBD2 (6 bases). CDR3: CASSLESSARTDTQYF. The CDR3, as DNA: TGCGCCAGCAGCTTGGAGTCTAGCGCCCGCACAGATACGCAGTATTTT.